This is a list of T cell receptor beta chains from one sample in a study of siplizumab effects on memory and regulatory T cells. TCRdb's table, derived via immunoSEQ multiplex PCR, lists solely in-frame clones and lacks some. The table records 100,000 or so clones, about 92% of them present only once. The sequenced sample was CD4+ T cells sorted from blood. These receptors were obtained from a human donor in good health. Both conserved end residues are part of each CDR3. D genes are given only for firm matches. A clone size is listed for some rows: how often the clone was seen (once, few, many), or a class if it is expanded.

v_gene: TRBV7-9
abundance: -
j_gene: TRBJ1-2
d_gene: -
CDR3aa: CASSPGTLGYTF
CDR3nt: TGTGCCAGCAGCCCTGGGACACTAGGCTACACCTTC

v_gene: TRBV6-1
abundance: -
j_gene: TRBJ2-7
d_gene: -
CDR3aa: CASSPTPSLSREQYF
CDR3nt: TGTGCCAGCAGCCCAACTCCCTCTCTATCTCGGGAGCAGTACTTC

v_gene: TRBV9
abundance: -
j_gene: TRBJ2-7
d_gene: -
CDR3aa: CASSPTGASSYEQYF
CDR3nt: TGTGCCAGCAGCCCCACGGGGGCAAGCTCCTACGAGCAGTACTTC

v_gene: TRBV6-5
abundance: -
j_gene: TRBJ1-1
d_gene: TRBD1
CDR3aa: CASRRTGADETEAFF
CDR3nt: TGTGCCAGCAGACGTACAGGGGCCGACGAAACTGAAGCTTTCTTT

v_gene: TRBV19
abundance: once
j_gene: TRBJ2-5
d_gene: -
CDR3aa: CASSIRTVPETQYF
CDR3nt: TGTGCCAGTAGTATTAGGACTGTACCAGAGACCCAGTACTTC

v_gene: TRBV7-9
abundance: -
j_gene: TRBJ1-1
d_gene: TRBD1
CDR3aa: CASSLSTGGTEAFF
CDR3nt: TGTGCCAGCAGCTTGTCGACAGGGGGCACTGAAGCTTTCTTT

v_gene: TRBV6-5
abundance: once
j_gene: TRBJ1-2
d_gene: -
CDR3aa: CASSYSGGNYGYTF
CDR3nt: TGTGCCAGCAGTTACTCAGGGGGAAACTATGGCTACACCTTC

v_gene: TRBV9
abundance: once
j_gene: TRBJ2-7
d_gene: TRBD1
CDR3aa: CASSAGQGKPYEQYF
CDR3nt: TGTGCCAGCAGCGCGGGACAGGGGAAACCCTACGAGCAGTACTTC

v_gene: TRBV19
abundance: -
j_gene: TRBJ2-7
d_gene: TRBD1
CDR3aa: CASAQDRTSYEQYF
CDR3nt: TGTGCCAGTGCCCAGGACAGGACCTCCTACGAGCAGTACTTC

v_gene: TRBV11-2
abundance: -
j_gene: TRBJ2-2
d_gene: -
CDR3aa: CASSLDRYGGELFF
CDR3nt: TGTGCCAGCAGCTTAGATCGGTACGGCGGGGAGCTGTTTTTT

v_gene: TRBV11-3
abundance: -
j_gene: TRBJ2-5
d_gene: -
CDR3aa: CASSRTFQETQYF
CDR3nt: TGTGCCAGCAGCCGGACATTTCAAGAGACCCAGTACTTC

v_gene: TRBV5-4
abundance: -
j_gene: TRBJ1-2
d_gene: -
CDR3aa: CASSVTGTEYGYTF
CDR3nt: TGTGCCAGCAGCGTAACCGGGACTGAGTATGGCTACACCTTC

v_gene: TRBV19
abundance: -
j_gene: TRBJ1-1
d_gene: -
CDR3aa: CASSLQAPMGAAEAFF
CDR3nt: TGTGCCAGTAGTCTCCAAGCCCCCATGGGGGCTGCTGAAGCTTTCTTT

v_gene: TRBV11-3
abundance: -
j_gene: TRBJ2-2
d_gene: TRBD2
CDR3aa: CASSFLAGSPNTGELFF
CDR3nt: TGTGCCAGCAGCTTCCTAGCGGGCTCGCCGAACACCGGGGAGCTGTTTTTT

v_gene: TRBV7-9
abundance: -
j_gene: TRBJ1-1
d_gene: -
CDR3aa: CASSFEYRSTEAFF
CDR3nt: TGTGCCAGCAGCTTTGAATACAGGAGCACTGAAGCTTTCTTT

v_gene: TRBV18
abundance: -
j_gene: TRBJ1-1
d_gene: TRBD1
CDR3aa: CASSPGQGALNSAFF
CDR3nt: TGTGCCAGCTCACCGGGACAGGGGGCTCTAAACTCGGCTTTCTTT

v_gene: TRBV5-4
abundance: -
j_gene: TRBJ2-2
d_gene: TRBD1
CDR3aa: CASTPAAGTGNHTGELFF
CDR3nt: TGTGCCAGCACCCCCGCGGCTGGGACAGGGAACCACACCGGGGAGCTGTTTTTT

v_gene: TRBV7-9
abundance: -
j_gene: TRBJ2-1
d_gene: -
CDR3aa: CASSSRTGGSLAGAEQFF
CDR3nt: TGTGCCAGCAGCTCGCGGACAGGGGGCAGCCTAGCGGGAGCTGAGCAGTTCTTC

v_gene: TRBV6-5
abundance: -
j_gene: TRBJ1-2
d_gene: -
CDR3aa: CASSYGWMYGYTF
CDR3nt: TGTGCCAGCAGTTACGGATGGATGTATGGCTACACCTTC

v_gene: TRBV5-6
abundance: -
j_gene: TRBJ1-2
d_gene: -
CDR3aa: CASSAFRDHGYTF
CDR3nt: TGTGCCAGCAGCGCTTTCCGGGACCATGGCTACACCTTC

v_gene: TRBV5-8
abundance: -
j_gene: TRBJ1-5
d_gene: -
CDR3aa: CASGGGRRQPQHF
CDR3nt: TGTGCCAGCGGCGGGGGCCGGCGCCAGCCCCAGCATTTT

v_gene: TRBV6-5
abundance: -
j_gene: TRBJ2-5
d_gene: -
CDR3aa: CASSWLRGRQETQYF
CDR3nt: TGTGCCAGCAGTTGGCTTCGGGGGAGGCAAGAGACCCAGTACTTC

v_gene: TRBV5-6
abundance: -
j_gene: TRBJ2-3
d_gene: -
CDR3aa: CASSLVPGQGPETRDTQYF
CDR3nt: TGTGCCAGCAGCTTGGTGCCTGGGCAGGGGCCCGAAACGAGAGATACGCAGTATTTT

v_gene: TRBV6-1
abundance: -
j_gene: TRBJ2-7
d_gene: TRBD1
CDR3aa: CASSWWGTGGYEQYF
CDR3nt: TGTGCCAGCAGTTGGTGGGGGACAGGGGGATACGAGCAGTACTTC

v_gene: TRBV29-1
abundance: -
j_gene: TRBJ2-3
d_gene: -
CDR3aa: CSVAGGDTSTDTQYF
CDR3nt: TGCAGCGTCGCCGGCGGGGACACTAGCACAGATACGCAGTATTTT

v_gene: TRBV6-5
abundance: once
j_gene: TRBJ2-1
d_gene: TRBD1
CDR3aa: CASSYDGTGTYNEQFF
CDR3nt: TGTGCCAGCAGTTACGATGGGACAGGCACCTACAATGAGCAGTTCTTC

v_gene: TRBV5-1
abundance: -
j_gene: TRBJ1-2
d_gene: -
CDR3aa: CASSTDGNYGYTF
CDR3nt: TGCGCCAGCAGCACGGACGGCAACTATGGCTACACCTTC

v_gene: TRBV5-6
abundance: -
j_gene: TRBJ2-1
d_gene: TRBD1
CDR3aa: CASSAQGYNEQFF
CDR3nt: TGTGCCAGCAGCGCACAGGGGTACAATGAGCAGTTCTTC

v_gene: TRBV5-1
abundance: once
j_gene: TRBJ2-2
d_gene: TRBD1
CDR3aa: CASRQAGGDGTGELFF
CDR3nt: TGCGCCAGCAGACAGGCAGGGGGCGATGGCACCGGGGAGCTGTTTTTT

v_gene: TRBV27
abundance: -
j_gene: TRBJ2-7
d_gene: -
CDR3aa: CASSPTRNNYEQYF
CDR3nt: TGTGCCAGCAGTCCCACTAGGAACAACTACGAGCAGTACTTC

v_gene: TRBV6-1
abundance: -
j_gene: TRBJ2-3
d_gene: -
CDR3aa: CASSESSTDTQYF
CDR3nt: TGTGCCAGCAGTGAATCTAGCACAGATACGCAGTATTTT

v_gene: TRBV11-2
abundance: once
j_gene: TRBJ2-5
d_gene: -
CDR3aa: CASSSVFQETQYF
CDR3nt: TGTGCCAGCAGTTCGGTCTTCCAAGAGACCCAGTACTTC

v_gene: TRBV7-2
abundance: -
j_gene: TRBJ2-7
d_gene: -
CDR3aa: CASDTGMPYEQYF
CDR3nt: TGTGCCAGCGACACAGGAATGCCCTACGAGCAGTACTTC

v_gene: TRBV6-1
abundance: -
j_gene: TRBJ1-2
d_gene: -
CDR3aa: CASTTGTYGYTF
CDR3nt: TGTGCCAGCACCACCGGTACCTATGGCTACACCTTC

v_gene: TRBV21-1
abundance: -
j_gene: TRBJ2-5
d_gene: -
CDR3aa: CASSKDGGTGEETQYF
CDR3nt: TGTGCCAGCAGCAAAGATGGGGGGACAGGGGAAGAGACCCAGTACTTC

v_gene: TRBV30
abundance: -
j_gene: TRBJ1-1
d_gene: -
CDR3aa: CAWSAGPPGTEAFF
CDR3nt: TGTGCCTGGAGTGCCGGTCCCCCGGGGACTGAAGCTTTCTTT

v_gene: TRBV7-2
abundance: -
j_gene: TRBJ1-2
d_gene: TRBD1
CDR3aa: CASSRDRQNGYTF
CDR3nt: TGTGCCAGCAGCAGGGACAGGCAAAATGGCTACACCTTC

v_gene: TRBV10-3
abundance: -
j_gene: TRBJ2-5
d_gene: -
CDR3aa: CATEGGGAGETQYF
CDR3nt: TGTGCCACTGAAGGGGGCGGGGCTGGGGAGACCCAGTACTTC

v_gene: TRBV11-2
abundance: -
j_gene: TRBJ1-4
d_gene: TRBD1
CDR3aa: CASSLTGTANEKLFF
CDR3nt: TGTGCCAGCAGCTTGACGGGGACAGCTAATGAAAAACTGTTTTTT

v_gene: TRBV7-9
abundance: -
j_gene: TRBJ1-2
d_gene: -
CDR3aa: CASSHAGTLLANYGYTF
CDR3nt: TGTGCCAGCAGCCATGCAGGGACCCTCTTAGCTAACTATGGCTACACCTTC

v_gene: TRBV13
abundance: -
j_gene: TRBJ2-3
d_gene: -
CDR3aa: CASSLGTDTQYF
CDR3nt: TGTGCCAGCAGCCTAGGCACAGATACGCAGTATTTT

v_gene: TRBV9
abundance: -
j_gene: TRBJ1-4
d_gene: -
CDR3aa: CASSVQGSMLNEKLFF
CDR3nt: TGTGCCAGCAGCGTACAGGGCTCAATGCTTAATGAAAAACTGTTTTTT

v_gene: TRBV5-1
abundance: -
j_gene: TRBJ1-4
d_gene: TRBD1
CDR3aa: CASSPQDRENEKLFF
CDR3nt: TGCGCCAGCAGCCCCCAGGACAGGGAGAATGAAAAACTGTTTTTT

v_gene: TRBV4-2
abundance: -
j_gene: TRBJ2-1
d_gene: TRBD2
CDR3aa: CASSQEAWLAGRNEQFF
CDR3nt: TGTGCCAGCAGCCAAGAGGCGTGGCTAGCGGGAAGAAATGAGCAGTTCTTC

v_gene: TRBV9
abundance: -
j_gene: TRBJ2-5
d_gene: -
CDR3aa: CASSVSPQGGETQYF
CDR3nt: TGTGCCAGCAGCGTATCCCCACAGGGAGGGGAGACCCAGTACTTC

v_gene: TRBV11-2
abundance: -
j_gene: TRBJ1-5
d_gene: -
CDR3aa: CASSLNNDQPQHF
CDR3nt: TGTGCCAGCAGCTTAAACAATGATCAGCCCCAGCATTTT

v_gene: TRBV10-1
abundance: -
j_gene: TRBJ1-2
d_gene: -
CDR3aa: CASSEVFGAKGGYTF
CDR3nt: TGCGCCAGCAGTGAAGTCTTCGGGGCCAAAGGGGGCTACACCTTC

v_gene: TRBV5-1
abundance: once
j_gene: TRBJ2-1
d_gene: -
CDR3aa: CASSSPWNEQFF
CDR3nt: TGCGCCAGCAGCTCCCCTTGGAATGAGCAGTTCTTC

v_gene: TRBV6-5
abundance: -
j_gene: TRBJ1-1
d_gene: TRBD1
CDR3aa: CASSLGTGGRNTEAFF
CDR3nt: TGTGCCAGCAGTTTGGGGACAGGGGGCAGGAACACTGAAGCTTTCTTT

v_gene: TRBV5-5
abundance: -
j_gene: TRBJ2-7
d_gene: TRBD2
CDR3aa: CASSLGLASYEQYF
CDR3nt: TGTGCCAGCAGCTTGGGACTAGCTTCCTACGAGCAGTACTTC

v_gene: TRBV7-2
abundance: -
j_gene: TRBJ2-5
d_gene: TRBD2
CDR3aa: CASSPVSGGASETQYF
CDR3nt: TGTGCCAGCAGTCCTGTGAGCGGGGGGGCCTCTGAGACCCAGTACTTC

v_gene: TRBV18
abundance: -
j_gene: TRBJ1-2
d_gene: TRBD1
CDR3aa: CASSRGQGPIGYTF
CDR3nt: TGTGCCAGCTCACGCGGACAGGGTCCCATCGGCTACACCTTC

v_gene: TRBV7-2
abundance: once
j_gene: TRBJ2-3
d_gene: TRBD2
CDR3aa: CASSLSGLGHTQYF
CDR3nt: TGTGCCAGCAGCTTATCGGGACTAGGGCATACGCAGTATTTT

v_gene: TRBV5-6
abundance: once
j_gene: TRBJ2-1
d_gene: TRBD2
CDR3aa: CASSTTSGRGTLSYNEQFF
CDR3nt: TGTGCCAGCAGCACGACTAGCGGGAGGGGTACGCTCTCCTACAATGAGCAGTTCTTC